Below are 28 T cell receptor beta chains sequenced from a single sample in a study of blood T cell repertoires in COVID-19. The table came from immunoSEQ multiplex PCR; TCRdb's copy has only in-frame clones and leaves some out. The sample holds about 300,000 clones, 89% seen once. Sample: PBMCs or T cells enriched from blood (not recorded which). The receptors here all came from a man aged 60 to 69 who had recovered from COVID-19.

About this clone: This CDR3 is also generated by other DNA sequences in the sample. This chain connects TRBV5-1 to TRBJ1-1, with a possible D match to TRBD1 (6 bases). Deletions cut 3 bases from V and 4 bases from J, with 10 bases between. This CDR3 comprises 13 residues. Germline V CDR1 and CDR2: SGHRS, YFSETQ. The CDR3 spells CASSSQGSTEAFF. The CDR3 DNA follows: TGCGCCAGCAGCTCACAGGGTAGCACTGAAGCTTTCTTT.

The V call is TRBV7-3, the J call TRBJ2-1, with D maybe TRBD2 (6 bases). The CDR3 extends over 13 amino acids. The V and J ends lost 0 bases and 8 bases respectively, with 8 bases between them. Germline CDR1 is SGHTA and CDR2 is FQGTGA. CDR3 sequence: CASSLTSSDEQFF. The DNA for the CDR3 is TGTGCCAGCAGCTTAACGTCTAGCGATGAGCAGTTCTTC.

V usage is TRBV7-2 and J usage is TRBJ2-5; 9 bases line up with TRBD2. This CDR3 has 19 amino acids. CDR1 is SGHTA and CDR2 is FQGNSA in the germline V gene. V dropped 5 bases and J dropped 3; count of bases not matched to a gene: 19. In nucleotides, the CDR3 is TGTGCCAGCAGCCCCCGGAGCGGGGGGTCTACGGGAGTAAAAGAGACCCAGTACTTC. Translating it yields CASSPRSGGSTGVKETQYF.

This clone was detected once. The J gene is TRBJ1-2, the V gene TRBV24-1; D gene ambiguous. The CDR3 loop spans 14 amino acids. CDR1 and CDR2 from the germline V gene are KGHDR and SFDVKD. V shed 3 bases and J shed 2 bases, with 9 bases lying between them. The DNA of the CDR3 is TGTGCCACCAGTGATACCAGGTTAAACTATGGCTACACCTTC. It encodes CATSDTRLNYGYTF.

The sample holds a few counts of this clone. The rearrangement uses TRBV10-3 and TRBJ1-1; D might be TRBD1 (6 bases). V lost 0 bases and J lost 4, with 15 bases in between. Germline lookup yields CDR1 ENHRY and CDR2 SYGVKD. CDR3 size: 16 residues. The CDR3 region is CAISESWRGHSTEAFF. The CDR3 region has the DNA TGTGCCATCAGTGAGTCATGGCGGGGGCATTCCACTGAAGCTTTCTTT.

As DNA, the CDR3 is TGTGCCTGGAGTTTACAGCGGAATCAGCCCCAGCATTTT. It yields the protein CAWSLQRNQPQHF. This rearrangement joins TRBV30 to TRBJ1-5, with D hard to call. V dropped 2 bases and J dropped 4 bases, with 9 bases sitting between them. The CDR3 has 13 amino acids. Germline V gene data show CDR1 as GTSNPN and CDR2 as SVGIG (reference sequence).

The CDR3 nucleotides are TGTGCCAGCAGCGTAGCCGGGACTAGGGGGTACGAGCAGTACTTC. It encodes CASSVAGTRGYEQYF. The rearrangement joins TRBV11-2 to TRBJ2-7, with TRBD2 identical over 8 bases. There are 15 residues in the CDR3. The junction had 10 bases not matched to a gene; V was cut back by 5 bases and J by 4 bases. CDR1 and CDR2 from the germline V gene are SGHAT and FQNNGV.

This clone was seen a single time. CDR3 loop: CASSESRLAGDVYEQYF. CDR3 DNA sequence: TGCGCCAGCAGTGAGTCAAGGCTAGCGGGAGACGTCTACGAGCAGTACTTC. V usage is TRBV10-2 and J usage is TRBJ2-7; 10 nucleotides agree with TRBD2. The CDR3 runs 17 residues. Germline loops: CDR1 WSHSY, CDR2 SAAADI. The V segment lost 0 bases and the J segment 3 bases; nucleotides outside the gene matches: 8.

The chain couples TRBV30 to TRBJ2-2; D might be TRBD1 (6 bases). Germline V gives CDR1 GTSNPN, CDR2 SVGIG (reference sequence). Trimming shortened V by 0 bases and J by 3 bases, and 17 bases separated the two germline ends. The CDR3 extends over 17 amino acids. This CDR3 reads CAWSVWLWQGHTGELFF. Written as DNA, the CDR3 is TGTGCCTGGAGTGTATGGCTTTGGCAGGGGCACACCGGGGAGCTGTTTTTT.

J is TRBJ1-5 and V is TRBV10-3; TRBD1 matches 7 bases. Germline CDR1 and CDR2: ENHRY and SYGVKD. V gave up 2 bases and J gave up 5 bases; unmatched junction bases: 0. CDR3 size: 13 residues. CDR3 in amino acids: CAISEDRDQPQHF. CDR3 DNA: TGTGCCATCAGTGAGGACAGGGATCAGCCCCAGCATTTT.

The genes are TRBV12-3 or TRBV12-4 and TRBJ1-2, with a weak D call TRBD1 (6 bases). CDR3 length: 13 amino acids. The V gene lost 3 bases and the J gene lost 8 bases, with 13 bases spanning the gap. The CDR3 DNA is TGTGCCAGCAGTTTGAGACAGGAAAAAGGCTACACCTTC. Protein sequence: CASSLRQEKGYTF.

The rearrangement links TRBV10-3 to TRBJ1-1; 9 nucleotides match TRBD1. The CDR3 totals 14 residues. Per the germline V gene, CDR1 is ENHRY and CDR2 is SYGVKD. Germline trimming cut 6 bases from V and 4 bases from J; bases unmatched to any gene: 6. CDR3 region: CAIRGDRDTTEAFF. The DNA of the CDR3 is TGTGCCATCAGGGGGGACAGGGACACCACTGAAGCTTTCTTT.

The rearrangement joins TRBV28 to TRBJ2-1, with TRBD2 identical over 7 bases. Trimming removed 5 bases from V and 12 bases from J; junction bases left unmatched: 13. Germline V gene data show CDR1 as MDHEN and CDR2 as SYDVKM. The CDR3 contains 14 residues. Written as DNA, the CDR3 is TGTGCCAGCAGTCCGGGACTACCCCCCCGATCGCAGTTCTTC. Protein product: CASSPGLPPRSQFF.

V usage is TRBV5-1 and J usage is TRBJ1-5; 8 nucleotides match TRBD1. CDR3 size: 15 residues. The V segment lost 2 bases and the J segment 3 bases; nucleotides outside the gene matches: 4. Germline-derived CDR1 and CDR2 are SGHRS and YFSETQ. The CDR3 sequence is CASSLQGEINQPQHF. The DNA for the CDR3 is TGCGCCAGCAGCTTACAGGGGGAGATCAATCAGCCCCAGCATTTT.

This chain uses TRBV6-1 with TRBJ1-3; TRBD1 agrees at 9 bases. The V segment lost 4 bases and the J segment 2 bases; nucleotides outside the gene matches: 12. In germline, CDR1 is MNHNS, CDR2 SASEGT. The CDR3 runs to 18 residues. The CDR3 here is CASSVKLSGTGTGNTIYF. The CDR3 bases are TGTGCCAGCAGTGTTAAGTTATCCGGGACAGGGACTGGAAACACCATATATTTT.

The rearrangement links TRBV18 to TRBJ2-5; 14 bases match TRBD2. The CDR3 is made up of 18 amino acids. Losses at the gene ends were 4 bases for V and 5 bases for J; bases not matched to a gene: 12. The V gene's germline CDR1 is KGHSH and CDR2 LQKENI. CDR3 DNA: TGTGCCAGCTCACGATTGGGGACTAGCGGGAGACAGTTCGAGACCCAGTACTTC. Protein product: CASSRLGTSGRQFETQYF.

The V and J genes are TRBV5-1 and TRBJ1-4, with D unresolved. CDR1 and CDR2 (germline): SGHRS, YFSETQ. This CDR3 comprises 14 residues. With 0 bases removed from V and 8 bases from J, the gap between germline ends came to 11 bases. The DNA for the CDR3 is TGCGCCAGCAGCTTGGATAGTCGCCAAGAAAAACTGTTTTTT. This encodes CASSLDSRQEKLFF.

The V and J genes are TRBV19 and TRBJ1-5; D unresolved. The V gene lost 3 bases and the J gene lost 2 bases, with 8 bases spanning the gap. The V gene's germline CDR1 is LNHDA and CDR2 SQIVND (reference sequence). This CDR3 comprises 14 residues. For the CDR3, the DNA is TGTGCCAGTAGTATTATGACTGGCAATCAGCCCCAGCATTTT. This translates into CASSIMTGNQPQHF.

This chain joins TRBV4-1 and TRBJ2-2, with 7 bases lining up with TRBD1. CDR1 MGHRA and CDR2 YSYEKL come from the germline V gene. The ends lost 2 bases at V and 1 base at J; junction bases unmatched: 1. This CDR3 spans 15 amino acids. CDR3 amino acids: CASSQTGENTGELFF. In DNA form, the CDR3 reads TGCGCCAGCAGCCAAACAGGGGAGAACACCGGGGAGCTGTTTTTT.

This clone showed up just once. The CDR3 DNA reads as TGTGCCAGCAGCGAGACAGGGTTCTACGAGCAGTACTTC. Translating gives CASSETGFYEQYF. V is TRBV6-5 and J is TRBJ2-7; 7 bases are a match to TRBD1. The ends lost 6 bases at V and 3 bases at J; junction bases unmatched: 5. CDR1 is MNHEY and CDR2 is SVGAGI in the germline V gene. The CDR3 totals 13 residues.

The chain is built from TRBV6-2 or TRBV6-3 and TRBJ2-7; TRBD1 matches at 8 bases. Germline V lookup: CDR1 MNHEY, CDR2 SVGEGT. V dropped 4 bases and J dropped 6; count of bases not matched to a gene: 11. The CDR3 covers 15 residues. In nucleotides, the CDR3 is TGTGCCAGCAGTTTGGGACAGGTGTTGAACGGCGAGCAGTACTTC. This codes for CASSLGQVLNGEQYF.

The gene calls are TRBV5-8 and TRBJ1-5; possibly TRBD1 for D (5 bases). The CDR3 loop spans 19 amino acids. Trimming took off 2 bases at V and 1 base at J, with 22 bases between the two ends. The germline V gene encodes CDR1 SGHTS and CDR2 YDEGEE. In nucleotides, the CDR3 is TGTGCCAGCAGCTTATTAGCCAGGGAGGTCTTTGAGAGCAATCAGCCCCAGCATTTT. It specifies CASSLLAREVFESNQPQHF.

This clone has just a few counts. The chain is built from TRBV29-1 and TRBJ2-5; 8 bases fit TRBD1. Per germline, CDR1 SQVTM and CDR2 ANQGSEA. With V trimmed by 7 bases and J by 4 bases, 5 bases remained unmatched. This CDR3 is 12 amino acids long. CDR3 sequence: CSGQGRGETQYF. The CDR3 DNA follows: TGCAGCGGACAGGGGCGGGGAGAGACCCAGTACTTC. Filled out from reference TRBV29-1 and TRBJ2-5, the complete variable domain reads SAVISQKPSRDICQRGTSLTIQCQVDSQVTMMFWYRQQPGQSLTLIATANQGSEATYESGFVIDKFPISRPNLTFSTLTVSNMSPEDSSIYLCSGQGRGETQYFGPGTRLLVL.

The chain has TRBV24-1 and TRBJ2-3; D possibly corresponds to TRBD2 (5 bases). The V and J ends lost 6 bases and 3 bases respectively, with 6 bases between them. This CDR3 comprises 12 residues. Germline values: CDR1 KGHDR, CDR2 SFDVKD. CDR3 nucleotide sequence: TGTGCCACCAGTCCGGGGACAGATACGCAGTATTTT. Translation: CATSPGTDTQYF.

The J gene is TRBJ2-7, the V gene TRBV6-5; 9 nucleotides agree with TRBD2. Germline V CDR1 and CDR2: MNHEY, SVGAGI. The CDR3 is made up of 16 amino acids. J lost 0 bases, V lost 1 base, and 4 bases had no gene match. For the CDR3, the DNA is TGTGCCAGCAGTTACTGGGCGGGAGGGCCCTCCTACGAGCAGTACTTC. Translated, it gives CASSYWAGGPSYEQYF.

This clone was counted a single time. The gene calls are TRBV7-8 and TRBJ1-2; 9 nucleotides agree with TRBD1. V lost 1 base and J lost 7; bases outside the gene matches: 7. The CDR3 sequence is 15 residues long. In germline, CDR1 is SGHVS, CDR2 FQNEAQ. Here the CDR3 reads CASSLDRGQGGGYTF. DNA for the CDR3: TGTGCCAGCAGCTTAGATAGGGGACAGGGAGGTGGCTACACCTTC.

The chain uses TRBV6-4 and TRBJ2-7; possible D gene TRBD2, 6 bases. Germline CDR1 and CDR2: MRHNA and SNTAGT. V was trimmed by 2 bases and J by 2 bases, leaving 19 bases between them. This CDR3 contains 17 residues. CDR3 nucleotide sequence: TGTGCCAGCAGTGACCAACCTACGGGACTTTATCCCTACGAGCAGTACTTC. It is translated as CASSDQPTGLYPYEQYF.

The rearrangement joins TRBV6-2 or TRBV6-3 to TRBJ1-2; 10 nucleotides align to TRBD1. From germline, CDR1 is MNHEY and CDR2 SVGEGT. V was clipped by 4 bases and J by 6 bases; unmatched bases: 5. The CDR3 covers 14 residues. This CDR3 is CASSSRDRGNGYTF. The CDR3 DNA reads TGTGCCAGCAGTTCCCGGGACAGGGGAAATGGCTACACCTTC.